Listed below are T cell receptor beta chains from one sample, sequenced in a study of beta chain features in type 1 diabetes. The data were produced by immunoSEQ multiplex PCR, yet TCRdb's version contains in-frame clones alone and is incomplete. The data show around 150,000 clones, approximately 9% seen once. The sample was central memory CD4+ T cells from blood. The receptors were sampled from a woman younger than 30 with type 1 diabetes. The CDR3 runs from the conserved cysteine through the conserved F or W. The D gene is left open where the match is weak. The size of a clone is reported for some rows only, either as once, few or many, or as a class for expanded clones.

V	D	size	J	CDR3	DNA
TRBV7-2	.	.	TRBJ1-5	CASSLAGVWDQPQHF	TGTGCCAGCAGCTTAGCAGGGGTTTGGGATCAGCCCCAGCATTTT
TRBV5-4	.	.	TRBJ2-5	CASSLVGGETQYF	TGTGCCAGCAGCTTGGTAGGGGGAGAGACCCAGTACTTC
TRBV5-1	TRBD2	few	TRBJ2-5	CASSSAGGFETQYF	TGCGCCAGCAGCTCAGCGGGAGGCTTTGAGACCCAGTACTTC
TRBV15	.	.	TRBJ2-6	CATSREKDSDNPGANVLTF	TGTGCCACCAGCAGAGAAAAAGACAGCGACAATCCTGGGGCCAACGTCCTGACTTTC
TRBV18	.	.	TRBJ2-7	CASSPSPSYEQYF	TGTGCCAGCTCTCCGAGCCCGTCCTACGAGCAGTACTTC
TRBV4-3	.	few	TRBJ1-1	CASSQVELTGWTEAFF	TGCGCCAGCAGCCAAGTGGAACTTACAGGGTGGACTGAAGCTTTCTTT
TRBV18	.	.	TRBJ1-3	CASSASMSGNTIYF	TGTGCCAGCTCAGCATCTATGTCTGGAAACACCATATATTTT
TRBV4-2	.	.	TRBJ2-7	CASSQDQGLPGEQYF	TGTGCCAGCAGCCAAGATCAGGGACTCCCCGGGGAGCAGTACTTC
TRBV7-3	TRBD2	few	TRBJ2-3	CASSATGGDTQYF	TGTGCCAGCAGCGCAACGGGGGGGGATACGCAGTATTTT
TRBV14	.	few	TRBJ1-1	CASSQSRGSGLAFF	TGTGCCAGCAGCCAATCACGGGGTTCGGGCCTCGCTTTCTTT
TRBV5-1	.	.	TRBJ2-7	CASRREGGPSSYEQYF	TGCGCCAGCAGGCGAGAAGGCGGTCCAAGCTCCTACGAGCAGTACTTC
TRBV9	.	.	TRBJ2-5	CASSVTGAGETQYF	TGTGCCAGCAGCGTAACTGGAGCGGGAGAGACCCAGTACTTC
TRBV6-6	.	.	TRBJ2-3	CASSPLLDTQYF	TGTGCCAGCAGCCCACTGCTAGACACGCAGTATTTT
TRBV7-2	TRBD2	few	TRBJ2-7	CASSLGVGTSGEQYF	TGTGCCAGCAGCTTAGGGGTGGGGACTAGCGGCGAGCAGTACTTC
TRBV5-6	.	.	TRBJ2-2	CASSLVRNGELFF	TGTGCCAGCAGCTTGGTGAGAAACGGGGAGCTGTTTTTT
TRBV5-1	.	.	TRBJ1-1	CASSRDTGNTEAFF	TGCGCCAGCAGCCGGGACACGGGAAACACTGAAGCTTTCTTT
TRBV28	.	few	TRBJ1-5	CASSLVGAPDQPQHF	TGTGCCAGCAGTTTAGTGGGGGCCCCTGATCAGCCCCAGCATTTT
TRBV7-2	.	many	TRBJ2-1	CASSLGTKQFF	TGTGCCAGCAGCTTAGGGACTAAGCAGTTCTTC
TRBV9	.	.	TRBJ2-5	CASSPQSQSVETQYF	TGTGCCAGCAGCCCCCAATCCCAGTCTGTCGAGACCCAGTACTTC
TRBV11-1	TRBD1	few	TRBJ2-2	CATFPGQGTGELFF	TGTGCCACCTTTCCGGGACAGGGGACCGGGGAGCTGTTTTTT
TRBV7-2	.	.	TRBJ2-7	CASSFSRDHYEQYF	TGTGCCAGCAGCTTTTCCCGGGATCACTACGAGCAGTACTTC
TRBV2	.	.	TRBJ2-5	CASSTQAGPQETQYF	TGTGCCAGCAGTACACAGGCAGGGCCCCAAGAGACCCAGTACTTC
TRBV4-3	.	few	TRBJ1-2	CASSQEMGAGNGYTF	TGCGCCAGCAGCCAAGAAATGGGGGCAGGTAATGGCTACACCTTC
TRBV5-6	.	few	TRBJ2-7	CASSWAGAEQYF	TGTGCCAGCAGCTGGGCAGGGGCCGAGCAGTACTTC
TRBV7-8	TRBD2	few	TRBJ2-2	CASSFLAVNTGELFF	TGTGCCAGCAGCTTCCTAGCGGTTAACACCGGGGAGCTGTTTTTT
TRBV7-2	.	few	TRBJ2-1	CASSLSTGVAQFF	TGTGCCAGCAGCTTAAGTACGGGAGTGGCGCAGTTCTTC
TRBV7-2	TRBD2	.	TRBJ2-3	CASSSSGSTDTQYF	TGTGCCAGCAGCTCTAGCGGTAGCACAGATACGCAGTATTTT
TRBV20-1	.	few	TRBJ1-1	CSPTQGSEAFF	TGCAGTCCTACTCAGGGGTCTGAAGCTTTCTTT
TRBV5-1	TRBD2	few	TRBJ2-7	CASSFIASGGGVYEQYF	TGCGCCAGCAGCTTCATCGCTTCGGGCGGGGGAGTATACGAGCAGTACTTC
TRBV18	.	few	TRBJ1-2	CASSPAGDSGYTF	TGTGCCAGCTCACCAGCGGGAGATAGTGGCTACACCTTC
TRBV11-2	.	.	TRBJ2-3	CASTAYVGDTQYF	TGTGCCAGCACCGCTTATGTCGGAGATACGCAGTATTTT
TRBV6-5	.	.	TRBJ2-7	CASSPEFRGFYEQYF	TGTGCCAGCTCCCCCGAGTTTAGGGGGTTCTACGAGCAGTACTTC
TRBV7-9	.	.	TRBJ2-3	CASSLGTGDTDTQYF	TGTGCCAGCAGCTTAGGGACGGGAGACACAGATACGCAGTATTTT
TRBV19	.	.	TRBJ1-5	CASRGQGGGQPQHF	TGTGCCAGCCGGGGGCAGGGCGGGGGTCAGCCCCAGCATTTT
TRBV7-9	.	few	TRBJ2-7	CASSKERFGSYEQYF	TGTGCCAGCAGCAAAGAGAGGTTTGGCTCCTACGAGCAGTACTTC
TRBV7-2	.	.	TRBJ2-7	CASSFVRDEQYF	TGTGCCAGCAGCTTTGTTCGGGACGAGCAGTACTTC
TRBV13	TRBD1	.	TRBJ1-1	CASSQGGSNTEAFF	TGTGCCAGCAGTCAAGGGGGCTCGAACACTGAAGCTTTCTTT
TRBV6-5	TRBD1	.	TRBJ2-7	CASPPGTGGYEQYF	TGTGCCAGCCCGCCCGGGACAGGGGGCTACGAGCAGTACTTC
TRBV7-8	.	few	TRBJ2-7	CASSSTGTIFSYEQYF	TGTGCCAGCAGCTCAACCGGGACAATCTTCTCCTACGAGCAGTACTTC
TRBV30	TRBD2	few	TRBJ2-7	CAWSEASGSYEQYF	TGTGCCTGGAGCGAGGCTAGCGGGAGCTACGAGCAGTACTTC
TRBV25-1	.	.	TRBJ1-2	CASSDDGLNYGYTF	TGTGCCAGCAGTGACGACGGACTCAACTATGGCTACACCTTC
TRBV7-2	.	few	TRBJ1-6	CASSLAELNSPLHF	TGTGCCAGCAGCTTAGCCGAACTGAATTCACCCCTCCACTTT
TRBV7-3	.	.	TRBJ2-2	CASSLGGQGGELFF	TGTGCCAGCAGCTTAGGAGGGCAGGGCGGGGAGCTGTTTTTT
TRBV2	.	.	TRBJ1-4	CASSREEKLFF	TGTGCCAGCAGCCGGGAGGAAAAACTGTTTTTT
TRBV4-3	.	.	TRBJ2-1	CASSQASVLTNEQFF	TGCGCCAGCAGCCAAGCAAGCGTACTTACGAATGAGCAGTTCTTC
TRBV5-1	.	many	TRBJ2-1	CASTPGTHSYNEQFF	TGCGCCAGCACCCCCGGGACTCACTCCTACAATGAGCAGTTCTTC
TRBV5-1	.	few	TRBJ1-1	CASSLSDLGEAFF	TGCGCCAGCAGCTTGTCGGACTTGGGTGAAGCTTTCTTT
TRBV4-3	TRBD1	.	TRBJ2-3	CASSRTTGGGPDTQYF	TGCGCCAGCAGCCGAACGACAGGGGGTGGGCCAGATACGCAGTATTTT
TRBV2	.	few	TRBJ1-4	CASSIQPKEKLFF	TGTGCCAGCAGTATCCAACCTAAGGAAAAACTGTTTTTT
TRBV4-3	.	.	TRBJ1-6	CASSQGSEVRSPLHF	TGCGCCAGCAGCCAAGGTTCCGAGGTACGCTCACCCCTCCACTTT
TRBV19	.	few	TRBJ2-2	CASIVAGGTGELFF	TGTGCCAGTATAGTAGCAGGAGGGACCGGGGAGCTGTTTTTT
TRBV7-8	.	.	TRBJ2-3	CASSLARPGEYF	TGTGCCAGCAGCTTAGCCAGACCGGGGGAGTATTTT
TRBV4-3	TRBD1	.	TRBJ2-1	CASSQPGTGNNEQFF	TGCGCCAGCAGCCAACCCGGGACAGGGAACAATGAGCAGTTCTTC
TRBV5-4	.	.	TRBJ1-1	CASSSPSLFGVSSTEAFF	TGTGCCAGCAGCTCTCCGAGTCTATTCGGGGTAAGCAGCACTGAAGCTTTCTTT
TRBV7-9	.	few	TRBJ1-1	CASTKTGNTEAFF	TGTGCCAGCACCAAAACAGGAAACACTGAAGCTTTCTTT
TRBV7-3	.	.	TRBJ2-1	CASSPGTPNEQFF	TGTGCCAGCAGCCCCGGGACACCAAATGAGCAGTTCTTC
TRBV19	TRBD2	few	TRBJ2-1	CASRGGLARGNEQFF	TGTGCCAGTAGGGGAGGACTAGCGAGAGGCAATGAGCAGTTCTTC